This T cell receptor (beta chain) appears in the sequencing data of a study of blood T cell repertoires in COVID-19. Study-wide background: Specimens from acute and convalescent COVID-19 originated in the United States, Italy and Spain. T cells, B-cell-depleted T cells, or PBMCs supplied cDNA or gDNA.

Using immunoSEQ multiplex PCR, the repertoire was profiled, and TCRdb retains in-frame clones only, with some absent. The repertoire consists of approximately 250,000 clones, with roughly nine tenths occurring once and the leading ten covering about 1.7%. The sample was peripheral blood. This sequence was found in a woman aged 55-69 years who had recovered from COVID-19.

The CDR3 reads CASSESGGGAQFF. The CDR3 DNA sequence: TGTGCCAGCAGTGAGAGTGGGGGAGGGGCGCAGTTCTTC. This rearrangement joins TRBV6-1 to TRBJ2-1; 7 bases fit TRBD2. The CDR3 extends over 13 amino acids. CDR1 is MNHNS, CDR2 SASEGT, per germline. Trimming at V came to 3 bases and at J to 12 bases, leaving 8 bases not matched to a gene.